This passage covers 29 T cell receptor beta chains from one sample sequenced in a study of shared clonotypes between healthy human individuals. Clones were sequenced by immunoSEQ multiplex PCR, and TCRdb holds only the in-frame ones, with some missing. This table has millions of clones, 85% to 95% appearing once. The sample was naive CD4+ T cells from PBMCs. Subset noted: CD45RA+ positively selected. These receptor sequences come from a young man in good health. Some clones in this sample may be carry-over from other donors' samples.

Of note for this clone: Distinct nucleotide sequences in the sample also encode this CDR3. V usage is TRBV5-1 and J usage is TRBJ2-3, with TRBD2 identical over 7 bases. J gave up 0 bases and V 1 base, and 2 bases lay outside the gene matches. The germline gives CDR1 SGHRS, CDR2 YFSETQ. The CDR3 extends over 15 amino acids. This CDR3 reads CASSLPSGSTDTQYF. CDR3 sequence (DNA): TGCGCCAGCAGCTTGCCTAGCGGTAGCACAGATACGCAGTATTTT.

As concerns this clone: Other nucleotide sequences in the sample specify the same CDR3. The chain has TRBV5-1 and TRBJ1-1, with D possibly matching TRBD1 (6 bases). V was shortened by 3 bases and J by 0 bases, with 12 bases between the two germline ends. Germline V lookup: CDR1 SGHRS, CDR2 YFSETQ. The CDR3 covers 15 residues. CDR3 sequence reads: CASSSRGQMNTEAFF. In DNA, the CDR3 is TGCGCCAGCAGCTCGCGTGGACAGATGAACACTGAAGCTTTCTTT.

The V and J genes are TRBV29-1 and TRBJ2-3; D is uncertain. From germline, CDR1 is SQVTM and CDR2 ANQGSEA. There are 14 residues in the CDR3. Between the trimmed V and J ends, which lost 0 bases and 4 bases, there was a span of 11 bases. CDR3 coding DNA: TGCAGCGTTGAAGAACTAAGTTGGGCAGATACGCAGTATTTT. It codes for CSVEELSWADTQYF.

V gene TRBV6-5 combines with J gene TRBJ2-7; 7 bases are a match to TRBD1. CDR3 length equals 15 residues. V shed 5 bases and J 5 bases; nucleotides not matched to a gene: 12. The germline CDR1 and CDR2 sequences are MNHEY and SVGAGI. The CDR3 loop is CASSSSGTESHEQYF. The CDR3 region has the DNA TGTGCCAGCAGTAGTTCCGGGACAGAGAGCCACGAGCAGTACTTC.

This sequence joins TRBV28 and TRBJ1-1, with D uncertain. The CDR3 is 12 residues long. Trimming shortened V by 5 bases and J by 4 bases, and 8 bases separated the two germline ends. CDR1 is MDHEN, CDR2 SYDVKM, per germline. The CDR3: CASSTTATEAFF. CDR3 bases: TGTGCCAGCAGTACCACGGCCACTGAAGCTTTCTTT.

The V gene is TRBV25-1, the J gene TRBJ2-1; D not resolved. The V and J ends lost 5 bases and 7 bases respectively, with 15 bases between them. This CDR3 is 14 amino acids long. CDR1 and CDR2 (germline): MGHDK, SYGVNS. The CDR3 DNA is TGTGCCAGCAGTCGGTCTACTATGTGGAATGAGCAGTTCTTC. Protein product: CASSRSTMWNEQFF.

With respect to this clone: Different DNA sequences within this sample yield the same CDR3. V usage is TRBV7-3 and J usage is TRBJ2-7; the D gene is possibly TRBD1 (6 bases). The CDR3 is 13 residues long. CDR1 and CDR2 (germline): SGHTA, FQGTGA. V was clipped by 1 base and J by 7 bases, with 11 bases between them. The CDR3 here is CASSLRSGDEQYF. The CDR3 coding sequence is TGTGCCAGCAGCTTAAGGTCAGGGGATGAGCAGTACTTC.

This clone is a singleton in its sample. The rearrangement joins TRBV11-2 to TRBJ2-5; D gene ambiguous. CDR3 size: 13 residues. V gave up 3 bases and J gave up 5 bases, with 10 bases separating them. CDR1 SGHAT and CDR2 FQNNGV come from the germline V gene. CDR3 in DNA: TGTGCCAGCAGCTTCGCAAAGGAGGAGACCCAGTACTTC. It yields the protein CASSFAKEETQYF.

The gene calls are TRBV7-2 and TRBJ2-2, with 14 positions matching TRBD2. V dropped 1 base and J dropped 8; count of bases not matched to a gene: 6. Looked up from germline, CDR1 is SGHTA and CDR2 is FQGNSA. This CDR3 has 17 amino acids. DNA of the CDR3: TGTGCCAGCAGCTTAGATGGGACTAGCGGGAGTTATGGGGAGCTGTTTTTT. Translating it yields CASSLDGTSGSYGELFF. The variable domain in full, completed from reference TRBV7-2 and TRBJ2-2, reads GAGVSQSPSNKVTEKGKDVELRCDPISGHTALYWYRQSLGQGLEFLIYFQGNSAPDKSGLPSDRFSAERTGGSVSTLTIQRTQQEDSAVYLCASSLDGTSGSYGELFFGEGSRLTVL.

J is TRBJ1-2 and V is TRBV6-5; TRBD1 matches at 7 bases. In germline, CDR1 is MNHEY, CDR2 SVGAGI. The CDR3 extends over 14 amino acids. V was clipped by 2 bases and J by 5 bases; unmatched bases: 5. The CDR3 nucleotides are TGTGCCAGCAGTTACGCCGGGACAGCTTATGGCTACACCTTC. Protein: CASSYAGTAYGYTF.

CDR3 amino acids: CASGAGAATQYF. The DNA for the CDR3 is TGTGCCAGCGGGGCGGGTGCGGCGACCCAGTACTTC. This sequence joins TRBV28 and TRBJ2-5; tentatively, D is TRBD1 or TRBD2 (5 bases each). Trimming removed 8 bases from V and 7 bases from J, with 14 bases in between. The germline V gene encodes CDR1 MDHEN and CDR2 SYDVKM. The CDR3 covers 12 residues.

The rearrangement uses TRBV5-1 and TRBJ2-1; unclear D gene. Germline loops: CDR1 SGHRS, CDR2 YFSETQ. CDR3 length equals 12 residues. V was cut by 0 bases and J by 2 bases, with 0 bases left in between. The CDR3 DNA sequence: TGCGCCAGCAGCTTGGCCTACAATGAGCAGTTCTTC. Translated: CASSLAYNEQFF.

This clone was seen just once. The V call is TRBV5-4, the J call TRBJ2-7, with TRBD1 as a possible D gene (5 bases). CDR1 SGHNT and CDR2 YYREEE come from the germline V gene (reference sequence). The CDR3 consists of 13 residues. The V and J ends lost 0 bases and 6 bases respectively, with 10 bases between them. CDR3 nucleotides: TGTGCCAGCAGCTTGGAGCCAGGGATCGAGCAGTACTTC. It codes for CASSLEPGIEQYF.

The genes are TRBV11-2 and TRBJ2-7; no firm D call. The ends were cut back, 5 bases at V and 3 bases at J, with 11 bases in the middle. Germline V gene lookup returns CDR1 SGHAT and CDR2 FQNNGV. CDR3 length: 13 residues. The CDR3 sequence is CASSHGQNYEQYF. The DNA of the CDR3 is TGTGCCAGCAGCCACGGTCAGAACTACGAGCAGTACTTC.

The chain carries TRBV7-9 and TRBJ2-5, with 7 nucleotides matching TRBD1. This CDR3 is 16 amino acids long. The germline V gene has CDR1 SEHNR and CDR2 FQNEAQ (reference sequence). The trim removed 7 bases at V and 4 bases at J, leaving 15 bases unmatched. The CDR3 protein is CASTLMPTGRGETQYF. For the CDR3, the DNA is TGTGCCAGCACCCTCATGCCGACAGGGAGAGGAGAGACCCAGTACTTC.

The chain is built from TRBV5-4 and TRBJ1-5; tentative D call: TRBD1 (5 bases). This CDR3 comprises 17 residues. Germline assignment: CDR1 SGHNT and CDR2 YYREEE (reference sequence). The V end lost 0 bases, the J end lost 0 bases, and 13 bases lay between the germline ends. Here the CDR3 DNA reads TGTGCCAGCAGCTTGGGGGGGAGGGGTTATAGCAATCAGCCCCAGCATTTT. It specifies CASSLGGRGYSNQPQHF.

The chain couples TRBV19 to TRBJ2-1; 7 positions match TRBD2. Germline V gives CDR1 LNHDA, CDR2 SQIVND (reference sequence). The ends lost 3 bases at V and 6 bases at J; junction bases unmatched: 14. This CDR3 has 17 amino acids. The CDR3 region is CASSITQGLGVGNEQFF. CDR3 coding DNA: TGTGCCAGTAGTATTACCCAAGGACTAGGCGTGGGCAATGAGCAGTTCTTC.

This chain joins TRBV5-1 and TRBJ2-1; a weak D match, TRBD2 (6 bases). This CDR3 contains 17 residues. Trimming pared 3 bases from V and 0 bases from J, leaving 16 bases between. Germline assignment: CDR1 SGHRS and CDR2 YFSETQ. The CDR3 DNA reads as TGCGCCAGCAGCTCTCCGAACGGGAGAAGCTCCTACAATGAGCAGTTCTTC. Translated: CASSSPNGRSSYNEQFF.

The chain employs TRBV6-6 and TRBJ1-4; D not resolved. Germline V gene sequence: CDR1 MNHNY, CDR2 SVGAGI (reference sequence). The CDR3 is 16 amino acids. Trimming took 0 bases from V and 7 from J, leaving 15 bases between them. The CDR3: CASSYSTGQVVEKLFF. CDR3 nucleotides: TGTGCCAGCAGTTACTCGACTGGGCAGGTTGTTGAAAAACTGTTTTTT.

The chain joins TRBV18 to TRBJ2-3; a possible D gene is TRBD1 (6 bases). Deletions cut 4 bases from V and 1 base from J, with 18 bases between. The CDR3 length is 17 residues. Per germline, CDR1 KGHSH and CDR2 LQKENI. CDR3 amino acids: CASSLWLQGGGTDTQYF. The CDR3, as DNA: TGTGCCAGCTCACTTTGGCTACAGGGCGGAGGCACAGATACGCAGTATTTT.

The genes are TRBV4-1 and TRBJ2-3; 9 bases align to TRBD2. V was clipped by 4 bases and J by 1 base; unmatched bases: 6. This CDR3 has 16 amino acids. Germline CDR1 reads MGHRA; CDR2 reads YSYEKL. CDR3 loop: CASSLIAGAGTDTQYF. The DNA for the CDR3 is TGCGCCAGCAGCCTAATAGCGGGAGCGGGCACAGATACGCAGTATTTT.

Written as DNA, the CDR3 is TGCGCCAGCAGCCAAGATGATAGATTCTACGAGCAGTACTTC. Amino acids: CASSQDDRFYEQYF. The chain employs TRBV4-1 and TRBJ2-7; D not certain. Trimming stripped 0 bases from V and 3 bases from J, with 9 bases between. The CDR3 sequence is 14 residues long. Looked up from germline, CDR1 is MGHRA and CDR2 is YSYEKL.

In this sample, this clone turned up once. This specimen includes other DNA sequences encoding the same CDR3. The chain links TRBV5-6 to TRBJ2-7; D uncertain. CDR3 length: 11 residues. The germline V gene has CDR1 SGHDT and CDR2 YYEEEE. V was shortened by 4 bases and J by 3 bases, with 5 bases between the two germline ends. The CDR3 DNA follows: TGTGCCAGCAGCCTGAACTACGAGCAGTACTTC. Its protein product is CASSLNYEQYF.

V and J are TRBV25-1 and TRBJ1-4; the match to TRBD1 covers 8 bases. After removal of 5 bases from V and 3 bases from J, the junction contained 8 bases not matched to a gene. The CDR3 consists of 16 residues. CDR1 and CDR2 from the germline V gene are MGHDK and SYGVNS. CDR3 loop: CASSPRQGKANEKLFF. In DNA form, the CDR3 reads TGTGCCAGCAGTCCGAGACAGGGGAAGGCTAATGAAAAACTGTTTTTT.

The V and J genes are TRBV29-1 and TRBJ1-2; 11 positions match TRBD1. This CDR3 contains 12 residues. V trimming: 7 bases; J trimming: 6 bases; junction bases outside the gene matches: 4. Germline CDR1 SQVTM, CDR2 ANQGSEA. The CDR3 spells CSATGQGDGYTF. Written as DNA, the CDR3 is TGCAGCGCGACGGGACAGGGGGATGGCTACACCTTC.

This clone has just one count. The chain joins TRBV9 to TRBJ2-1; D ambiguous. Trimming pared 4 bases from V and 8 bases from J, leaving 10 bases between. The CDR3 loop spans 12 amino acids. Germline CDR1 reads SGDLS; CDR2 reads YYNGEE. The CDR3 sequence: CASSPRPHEQFF. For the CDR3, the DNA is TGTGCCAGCAGCCCAAGGCCCCATGAGCAGTTCTTC.

In DNA, the CDR3 is TGTGCCAGCAGTTTGTCGCAGGTGGTCGAGCAGTACTTC. This translates into CASSLSQVVEQYF. V and J are TRBV28 and TRBJ2-7, with D hard to call. From germline, CDR1 is MDHEN and CDR2 SYDVKM. Trimming shortened V by 3 bases and J by 6 bases, and 12 bases separated the two germline ends. The CDR3 extends over 13 amino acids. Together with reference TRBV28 and TRBJ2-7, the CDR3 gives the full variable domain: DVKVTQSSRYLVKRTGEKVFLECVQDMDHENMFWYRQDPGLGLRLIYFSYDVKMKEKGDIPEGYSVSREKKERFSLILESASTNQTSMYLCASSLSQVVEQYFGPGTRLTVT.

About this clone itself: This same CDR3 is encoded by further DNA sequences in the sample. The CDR3 reads CASRLASEQFF. CDR3 coding DNA: TGTGCCAGTAGACTAGCCTCTGAGCAGTTCTTC. The chain recombines TRBV19 with TRBJ2-1; TRBD2 might be the D (6 bases). Trimming shortened V by 6 bases and J by 9 bases, and 9 bases separated the two germline ends. CDR1 LNHDA and CDR2 SQIVND come from the germline V gene (reference sequence). This CDR3 has 11 amino acids.

CDR3 sequence (DNA): TGTGCCAGCAGTGACGGGTTAGGGGTCTACGAGCAGTACTTC. Translation gives CASSDGLGVYEQYF. V usage is TRBV6-5 and J usage is TRBJ2-7; maybe TRBD1 (5 bases). Germline CDR1 MNHEY, CDR2 SVGAGI. The V gene lost 5 bases and the J gene lost 3 bases, with 14 bases spanning the gap. The CDR3 length is 14 residues.